These 10 T cell receptor beta chains share one sample of origin, sequenced in a study of T cells in Graves' hyperthyroidism and ophthalmopathy. What was amplified from RNA transcripts were TCR beta CDR3 regions. An initial round of RT-PCR targeting the TCR CDR3 relied on the HTBI primer set. TCRdb redid the calling of the multiplex PCR reads with MiXCR, one entry per CDR3 protein. The sample has fewer than 500,000 distinct CDR3 sequences; about 14% are singletons. Sequencing used blood. These receptors were collected from a woman in her twenties or thirties with Graves' ophthalmopathy.

There are many counts of this clonotype. The J gene is TRBJ2-5, the V gene TRBV20-1, with 7 bases lining up with TRBD2. Germline V lookup: CDR1 DFQATT, CDR2 SNEGSKA (reference sequence). This CDR3 region has 14 residues. V dropped 3 bases and J dropped 2; count of bases not matched to a gene: 6. The CDR3 nucleotides are TGCAGTGCTAGTGTCGCGGGGGTACAAGAGACCCAGTACTTC. It encodes CSASVAGVQETQYF.

The CDR3 bases are TGTGCCAGTAGTATCGAGTACAGACAAGAGACCCAGTACTTC. It is translated as CASSIEYRQETQYF. The chain has TRBV19 and TRBJ2-5; the D is unclear. The germline V and J ends were trimmed by 3 bases and 2 bases, with 10 bases remaining between them. Germline CDR1 LNHDA, CDR2 SQIVND (reference sequence). This CDR3 is 14 amino acids long.

This clonotype came up once. A much larger clone differs by one base, so this may be a read error. This chain uses TRBV20-1 with TRBJ1-1, with D possibly TRBD1 on 6 matching bases. Germline CDR1 is DFQATT and CDR2 is SNEGSKA (reference sequence). V gave up 3 bases and J gave up 10 bases, with 18 bases separating them. The CDR3 runs 13 residues. CDR3 coding DNA: TGCAGTGCTAGCGAGGGGGGGTTCTCTGGAGCTTTCTTT. This translates into CSASEGGFSGAFF.

The table lists this clonotype with many counts. CDR3 in amino acids: CASSEVRGYNEQFF. The CDR3 bases are TGTGCCAGCAGTGAAGTTCGGGGGTACAATGAGCAGTTCTTC. The chain is built from TRBV2 and TRBJ2-1, with a weak D call TRBD2 (6 bases). CDR3 length: 14 residues. V was trimmed by 1 base and J by 4 bases, leaving 8 bases between them. The V gene's germline CDR1 is SNHLY and CDR2 FYNNEI.

V is TRBV4-2 and J is TRBJ1-4; the D gene is possibly TRBD1 (5 bases). The V end was cut by 0 bases, the J end by 6 bases, with 11 bases between. This CDR3 contains 15 residues. Germline V gene data show CDR1 as LGHNA and CDR2 as YNFKEQ. CDR3 nucleotides: TGTGCCAGCAGCCAAGAGGCGGCAGGGTATGAAAAACTGTTTTTT. Translated: CASSQEAAGYEKLFF.

This clonotype was counted many times. This sequence joins TRBV11-3 and TRBJ2-7; D call uncertain. V was trimmed by 5 bases and J by 2 bases, leaving 4 bases between them. CDR3 length: 11 residues. Germline CDR1 and CDR2: SGHNT and YENEEA. CDR3 in DNA: TGTGCCAGCAGCGGAACCTACGAGCAGTACTTC. Translating gives CASSGTYEQYF.

This clonotype was counted at least ten times. The gene calls are TRBV6-6 and TRBJ2-7; 7 nucleotides agree with TRBD1. V trimming: 2 bases; J trimming: 2 bases; junction bases outside the gene matches: 15. The germline V gene encodes CDR1 MNHNY and CDR2 SVGAGI (reference sequence). The length of the CDR3 is 18 residues. In DNA form, the CDR3 reads TGTGCCAGCAGTTACGAGAGTTGGATGTCGGGACAGCCCTACGAGCAGTACTTC. It yields the protein CASSYESWMSGQPYEQYF.

The gene calls are TRBV20-1 and TRBJ2-5; the match to TRBD1 covers 8 bases. Germline V gene sequence: CDR1 DFQATT, CDR2 SNEGSKA (reference sequence). This CDR3 has 15 amino acids. V dropped 3 bases and J dropped 2; count of bases not matched to a gene: 8. CDR3 sequence: CSARDGRGLQETQYF. DNA of the CDR3: TGCAGTGCTAGGGATGGCAGGGGGCTACAAGAGACCCAGTACTTC.

This clonotype came up many times. Its ends do not fully match the called genes, so a read error is possible. This chain connects TRBV28 to TRBJ1-2, with D maybe TRBD1 (5 bases). The CDR3 runs 14 residues. Germline lookup yields CDR1 MDHEN and CDR2 SYDVKM. CDR3 DNA: TGTCCCAGCAGTTTTTTGGGACGTAGAGATGGCTACACCTTC. It yields the protein CPSSFLGRRDGYTF.

This clonotype was counted at least ten times. V and J are TRBV11-2 and TRBJ2-1; 7 bases are a match to TRBD1. The length of the CDR3 is 16 residues. CDR1 is SGHAT and CDR2 is FQNNGV in the germline V gene. Losses at the gene ends were 2 bases for V and 1 base for J; bases not matched to a gene: 5. The CDR3 bases are TGTGCCAGCAGCTTAAGGGGGCAGGGTTCCTACAATGAGCAGTTCTTC. Residues: CASSLRGQGSYNEQFF.